Shown below are 29 T cell receptor beta chains from a single sample sequenced in a study of T-cell memory formation after mild COVID-19. TCRdb recomputed calls from the 5' RACE reads with MiXCR, one row per CDR3 protein. The sample lists around 510,000 distinct CDR3 sequences; 20% to 25% were seen once. The sequenced material came from PBMCs or a T cell subset sorted from them (not recorded which). These receptors were obtained from an adult woman who had mild COVID-19 (a few samples of this study predate the infection). Cell type and time point are not known.

This clonotype was recorded many times. The chain combines TRBV11-2 with TRBJ1-2; 8 nucleotides align to TRBD1. Germline CDR1 reads SGHAT; CDR2 reads FQNNGV. CDR3 size: 14 residues. V was pared by 5 bases and J by 3 bases, with 5 bases of the junction left unmatched. CDR3 bases: TGTGCCAGCAGCCCAGGACAGGGATACTATGGCTACACCTTC. Translated, it gives CASSPGQGYYGYTF. The full variable domain, completed using reference TRBV11-2 and TRBJ1-2, is EAGVAQSPRYKIIEKRQSVAFWCNPISGHATLYWYQQILGQGPKLLIQFQNNGVVDDSQLPKDRFSAERLKGVDSTLKIQPAKLEDSAVYLCASSPGQGYYGYTFGSGTRLTVV.

V and J are TRBV24-1 and TRBJ2-1; possible D gene TRBD1, 5 bases. This CDR3 comprises 12 residues. Germline CDR1 is KGHDR and CDR2 is SFDVKD. V lost 3 bases and J lost 12, with 11 bases in between. CDR3 nucleotides: TGTGCCACCAGTGATATCGGGCAGGGGCAGTTCTTC. Protein product: CATSDIGQGQFF.

The rearrangement links TRBV18 to TRBJ2-1; the match to TRBD2 covers 10 bases. The CDR3 is 15 amino acids. V shed 2 bases, J shed 9 bases, and the junction held 7 bases outside the gene matches. Germline CDR1 reads KGHSH; CDR2 reads LQKENI. DNA of the CDR3: TGTGCCAGCTCACCAGGGTTAGCGGGAGGACTTGAGCAGTTCTTC. It translates to CASSPGLAGGLEQFF.

The sample holds a few counts of this clonotype. The rearrangement uses TRBV24-1 and TRBJ2-1; 9 bases map to TRBD1. CDR1 KGHDR and CDR2 SFDVKD come from the germline V gene. The CDR3 has 14 amino acids. With 7 bases clipped from V and 8 bases from J, the junction kept 8 bases outside the gene matches. CDR3 sequence (DNA): TGTGCCACCAGAGAGGGACAGGGATACGATGAGCAGTTCTTC. It is translated as CATREGQGYDEQFF.

CDR3 loop: CASSFRQGVGTEAFF. The DNA of the CDR3 is TGTGCCAGCAGTTTCAGACAGGGAGTGGGCACTGAAGCTTTCTTT. The V and J genes are TRBV27 and TRBJ1-1; 7 bases match TRBD1. J was trimmed by 4 bases and V by 3 bases; bases with no gene match: 8. This CDR3 is 15 amino acids long. The germline CDR1 and CDR2 sequences are MNHEY and SMNVEV (reference sequence).

V gene TRBV20-1 combines with J gene TRBJ1-1, with D hard to call. From germline, CDR1 is DFQATT and CDR2 SNEGSKA (reference sequence). The CDR3 is made up of 12 amino acids. V gave up 5 bases and J gave up 4 bases, with 11 bases separating them. The CDR3 DNA follows: TGCAGTGCTCACGAGAGGAGCACTGAAGCTTTCTTT. Residues: CSAHERSTEAFF.

This clonotype was seen more than once but under ten times. The CDR3, as DNA: TGTGCCAGCAGCTTAGGAGGGTGGTTGCTTCGGACAGATACGCAGTATTTT. Amino acids: CASSLGGWLLRTDTQYF. The chain employs TRBV7-6 and TRBJ2-3, with TRBD2 as a possible D gene (5 bases). Trimming removed 1 base at V and 3 bases at J, with 17 bases between. The CDR3 loop spans 17 amino acids. Germline V gene data show CDR1 as SGHVS and CDR2 as FNYEAQ.

The J gene is TRBJ1-1, the V gene TRBV7-9, with D uncertain. Trimming pared 2 bases from V and 6 bases from J, leaving 10 bases between. This CDR3 has 13 residues. Germline loops: CDR1 SEHNR, CDR2 FQNEAQ (reference sequence). CDR3 DNA sequence: TGTGCCAGCAGCTTAAACCGATCACCTGAAGCTTTCTTT. Translation: CASSLNRSPEAFF.

This clonotype was seen repeatedly, ten times or more. V is TRBV11-2 and J is TRBJ2-1; D possibly uses TRBD1 or TRBD2 (6 bases each). Trimming took off 6 bases at V and 3 bases at J, with 12 bases between the two ends. CDR1 and CDR2 from the germline V gene are SGHAT and FQNNGV. CDR3 size: 14 residues. The CDR3 DNA sequence: TGTGCCAGCAGGTCGGGGGCGCACTACAATGAGCAGTTCTTC. The encoded protein is CASRSGAHYNEQFF.

A few counts support this clonotype. CDR3 in amino acids: CSVEEGGGLPTDTQYF. The CDR3 DNA is TGCAGCGTTGAAGAGGGTGGAGGTTTGCCCACAGATACGCAGTATTTT. The chain is built from TRBV29-1 and TRBJ2-3; weak D call: TRBD2 (5 bases). Trimming removed 0 bases from V and 2 bases from J, with 15 bases in between. This CDR3 has 16 residues. CDR1 and CDR2 (germline): SQVTM, ANQGSEA.

This clonotype was found a few times. V is TRBV6-4 and J is TRBJ2-7; 15 nucleotides align to TRBD2. The CDR3 contains 16 residues. The ends lost 7 bases at V and 3 bases at J; junction bases unmatched: 7. Germline loops: CDR1 MRHNA, CDR2 SNTAGT. The CDR3 sequence: CASNGTSGGPNYEQYF. The CDR3 coding sequence is TGTGCCAGCAATGGGACTAGCGGGGGGCCCAACTACGAGCAGTACTTC.

The V and J genes are TRBV20-1 and TRBJ1-2; D uncertain. Germline assignment: CDR1 DFQATT and CDR2 SNEGSKA (reference sequence). V was shortened by 4 bases and J by 10 bases, with 13 bases between the two germline ends. CDR3 size: 11 residues. CDR3 sequence reads: CSANQWAPYTF. CDR3 DNA: TGCAGTGCTAACCAGTGGGCCCCCTACACCTTC.

The table lists this clonotype with a few counts. This rearrangement joins TRBV5-4 to TRBJ1-1, with D uncertain. CDR3 size: 12 residues. From germline, CDR1 is SGHNT and CDR2 YYREEE (reference sequence). V shed 3 bases and J shed 6 bases, with 9 bases lying between them. The CDR3 bases are TGTGCCAGCAGCTACCAGCCGGCTGAAGCTTTCTTT. Its protein product is CASSYQPAEAFF.

The chain joins TRBV20-1 to TRBJ2-3; 9 bases align to TRBD2. The CDR3 has 14 residues. The V and J ends lost 3 bases and 5 bases, in that order; junction bases with no gene match: 6. The germline V gene encodes CDR1 DFQATT and CDR2 SNEGSKA (reference sequence). CDR3 amino acids: CSASWRGGRDTQYF. CDR3 sequence (DNA): TGCAGTGCTAGCTGGCGGGGGGGCCGAGATACGCAGTATTTT.

The genes are TRBV5-5 and TRBJ2-5; D gene uncertain. The CDR3 spans 14 residues. V was cut by 4 bases and J by 2 bases, with 12 bases left in between. CDR1 and CDR2 from the germline V gene are SGHKS and YYEKEE (reference sequence). The CDR3 DNA follows: TGTGCCAGCAGCCGGTTAGACTGGCAAGAGACCCAGTACTTC. Amino acid sequence: CASSRLDWQETQYF.

The rearrangement links TRBV6-2 or TRBV6-3 to TRBJ1-1; 9 bases match TRBD1. This CDR3 comprises 16 residues. CDR1 MNHEY and CDR2 SVGEGT come from the germline V gene. With 6 bases clipped from V and 1 base from J, the junction kept 9 bases outside the gene matches. Here the CDR3 reads CASSPGTGKRNTEAFF. The CDR3 DNA sequence: TGTGCCAGCAGCCCCGGGACAGGGAAGAGGAACACTGAAGCTTTCTTT.

The chain carries TRBV4-1 and TRBJ2-3, with a possible D match to TRBD2 (6 bases). Germline loops: CDR1 MGHRA, CDR2 YSYEKL. There are 18 residues in the CDR3. Trimming removed 0 bases from V and 2 bases from J, with 18 bases in between. The DNA of the CDR3 is TGCGCCAGCAGCCAAGAGGGTGCCGCGGGACTCCACACAGATACGCAGTATTTT. Translating it yields CASSQEGAAGLHTDTQYF.

This clonotype was observed a handful of times. The chain couples TRBV9 to TRBJ1-4; the D is unclear. Germline V gives CDR1 SGDLS, CDR2 YYNGEE. V was pared by 3 bases and J by 4 bases, with 7 bases between. This CDR3 is 13 amino acids long. CDR3 bases: TGTGCCAGCAGCGGGAGTTATAATGAAAAACTGTTTTTT. Protein sequence: CASSGSYNEKLFF.

The J gene is TRBJ2-7, the V gene TRBV5-1; 13 bases agree with TRBD2. The junction had 7 bases not matched to a gene; V was cut back by 4 bases and J by 3 bases. Germline CDR1 reads SGHRS; CDR2 reads YFSETQ. The CDR3 consists of 16 residues. The CDR3 bases are TGCGCCAGCAGCGCCCAACTAGCGGGAGGGCTCTACGAGCAGTACTTC. This gives the protein CASSAQLAGGLYEQYF.

The chain joins TRBV9 to TRBJ2-3; no clear D. CDR3 size: 14 residues. The germline V gene has CDR1 SGDLS and CDR2 YYNGEE. Trimming pared 0 bases from V and 1 base from J, leaving 6 bases between. The CDR3 loop is CASSVVTGTDTQYF. CDR3 DNA sequence: TGTGCCAGCAGCGTAGTCACGGGCACAGATACGCAGTATTTT.

This clonotype has only a few counts. This sequence joins TRBV4-1 and TRBJ1-1, with D maybe TRBD1 (5 bases). The CDR3 covers 15 residues. Germline CDR1 MGHRA, CDR2 YSYEKL. Deletions cut 1 base from V and 1 base from J, with 10 bases between. CDR3 DNA sequence: TGCGCCAGCAGCCAAGGGCGGGGACGGAACACTGAAGCTTTCTTT. As protein: CASSQGRGRNTEAFF.

The chain uses TRBV5-1 and TRBJ2-2; D is possibly TRBD1 (6 bases). The V and J ends lost 4 bases and 6 bases respectively, with 7 bases between them. Germline V gene lookup returns CDR1 SGHRS and CDR2 YFSETQ. The CDR3 consists of 12 residues. CDR3 region: CASSKGAGELFF. For the CDR3, the DNA is TGCGCCAGCAGCAAGGGGGCCGGGGAGCTGTTTTTT.

The J gene is TRBJ2-5, the V gene TRBV11-1; 10 nucleotides align to TRBD2. Germline loops: CDR1 SGHAT, CDR2 FQDESV (reference sequence). J gave up 4 bases and V 4 bases, and 6 bases lay outside the gene matches. CDR3 length equals 15 residues. CDR3 sequence (DNA): TGTGCCAGCAGCTCCCTCGGACTAGCGGCAGAGACCCAGTACTTC. Translation: CASSSLGLAAETQYF.

This chain connects TRBV6-2 or TRBV6-3 to TRBJ2-1; D is possibly TRBD2 (5 bases). Germline CDR1 is MNHEY and CDR2 is SVGEGT. The CDR3 consists of 16 residues. The ends were cut back, 2 bases at V and 0 bases at J, with 11 bases in the middle. CDR3 bases: TGTGCCAGCAGTTACATGAGGGTCGTCTCCTACAATGAGCAGTTCTTC. Residues: CASSYMRVVSYNEQFF.

The V gene is TRBV12-3 or TRBV12-4, the J gene TRBJ2-5; maybe TRBD2 (6 bases). V gave up 7 bases and J gave up 7 bases, with 19 bases separating them. The CDR3 is 14 residues long. The CDR3 sequence: CASTLEGGPGTQYF. In DNA, the CDR3 is TGTGCCAGCACTTTGGAAGGAGGGCCGGGGACCCAGTACTTC.

This chain's CDR3 is CASSPSTIATEAFF. Written as DNA, the CDR3 is TGTGCCAGCAGCCCTTCTACTATAGCCACTGAAGCTTTCTTT. The V and J genes are TRBV2 and TRBJ1-1; D remains unclear. V was shortened by 6 bases and J by 4 bases, with 15 bases between the two germline ends. CDR3 size: 14 residues. CDR1 and CDR2 (germline): SNHLY, FYNNEI.

CDR3 DNA: TGCGCCAGCAGCTTGGACCCGGCAGTGAACACTGAAGCTTTCTTT. Translated, it gives CASSLDPAVNTEAFF. The chain uses TRBV5-1 and TRBJ1-1, with D hard to call. The V gene's germline CDR1 is SGHRS and CDR2 YFSETQ. The germline V and J ends were trimmed by 0 bases and 0 bases, with 9 bases remaining between them. This CDR3 spans 15 amino acids.

This clonotype was seen more than once but under ten times. V usage is TRBV11-2 and J usage is TRBJ2-7; TRBD1 matches at 8 bases. The V and J ends lost 3 bases and 0 bases, in that order; junction bases with no gene match: 10. The CDR3 length is 17 residues. Germline assignment: CDR1 SGHAT and CDR2 FQNNGV. As DNA, the CDR3 is TGTGCCAGCAGCTTCTCAGGACAGGGTGGGATCTCCTACGAGCAGTACTTC. This codes for CASSFSGQGGISYEQYF.

Ten or more counts support this clonotype. V gene TRBV20-1 combines with J gene TRBJ1-5; perhaps TRBD1 as D (5 bases). Germline values: CDR1 DFQATT, CDR2 SNEGSKA (reference sequence). The length of the CDR3 is 13 residues. Deletions cut 4 bases from V and 1 base from J, with 8 bases between. CDR3: CSATWDSNQPQHF. DNA for the CDR3: TGCAGTGCTACCTGGGACAGCAATCAGCCCCAGCATTTT.